Shown below are 12 T cell receptor beta chains from a single sample sequenced in a study of early T cells in non-severe SARS-CoV-2 infection. TCRdb re-called the 5' RACE reads through MiXCR, storing one row per CDR3 protein. The sample holds tens of thousands of distinct CDR3 sequences, roughly 18% seen once. Material: whole blood, obtained at baseline. The origin of the receptors is an adult who was a healthcare worker with PCR-confirmed SARS-CoV-2 infection or an uninfected control (not recorded which).

This sequence joins TRBV7-8 and TRBJ2-1; D is ambiguous. The CDR3 spans 13 residues. V was pared by 3 bases and J by 3 bases, with 6 bases between. The V gene's germline CDR1 is SGHVS and CDR2 FQNEAQ. The chain's CDR3 is CASSFPGYNEQFF. CDR3 in DNA: TGTGCCAGCAGCTTTCCCGGCTACAATGAGCAGTTCTTC.

This clonotype appeared many times. A junction end diverges from the germline sequence, so it may reflect a read error. The rearrangement joins TRBV12-3 or TRBV12-4 to TRBJ2-5; D is unclear. CDR3 length equals 11 residues. In nucleotides, the CDR3 is TGTGCCAGCAGCTTAGGAGAGACCCAGTACTTC. Protein sequence: CASSLGETQYF.

This clonotype was counted at least ten times. The chain uses TRBV2 and TRBJ2-7; no definite D call. Germline lookup yields CDR1 SNHLY and CDR2 FYNNEI. V shed 1 base and J shed 5 bases, with 24 bases lying between them. The CDR3 spans 18 residues. CDR3 DNA sequence: TGTGCCAGCAGTGAAGTGGTGGGTCTAGGAACCTCGCCCCACGAGCAGTACTTC. It specifies CASSEVVGLGTSPHEQYF. The whole variable domain, remainder taken from reference TRBV2 and TRBJ2-7, is EPEVTQTPSHQVTQMGQEVILRCVPISNHLYFYWYRQILGQKVEFLVSFYNNEISEKSEIFDDQFSVERPDGSNFTLKIRSTKLEDSAMYFCASSEVVGLGTSPHEQYFGPGTRLTVT.

This clonotype has at least ten counts. The J gene is TRBJ2-7, the V gene TRBV19, with D perhaps TRBD2 (6 bases). The CDR3 is 15 amino acids. The germline V and J ends were trimmed by 4 bases and 0 bases, with 13 bases remaining between them. CDR1 is LNHDA, CDR2 SQIVND, per germline (reference sequence). Here the CDR3 reads CASSNHRRASYEQYF. In DNA, the CDR3 is TGTGCCAGTAGTAACCACAGGAGGGCCTCCTACGAGCAGTACTTC.

There are many counts of this clonotype. The chain couples TRBV24-1 to TRBJ2-3; tentative D call: TRBD1 (6 bases). CDR1 is KGHDR, CDR2 SFDVKD, per germline. The CDR3 is made up of 12 amino acids. Trimming removed 2 bases at V and 11 bases at J, with 10 bases between. The CDR3 is CATSDYTRGQYF. The CDR3 coding sequence is TGTGCCACCAGTGATTATACCAGGGGGCAGTATTTT.

The chain joins TRBV19 to TRBJ1-4, with D uncertain. The germline V gene has CDR1 LNHDA and CDR2 SQIVND (reference sequence). There are 14 residues in the CDR3. V was trimmed by 3 bases and J by 5 bases, leaving 10 bases between them. This chain's CDR3 is CASSIIPGNEKLFF. The CDR3, as DNA: TGTGCCAGTAGTATTATACCCGGGAATGAAAAACTGTTTTTT.

The chain couples TRBV11-2 to TRBJ2-5, with D unclear. This CDR3 is built from 18 residues. Deletions cut 1 base from V and 3 bases from J, with 21 bases between. CDR1 SGHAT and CDR2 FQNNGV come from the germline V gene. The DNA of the CDR3 is TGTGCCAGCAGCTTAGGATCCCTCTATAGGCGAAGAGAAGAGACCCAGTACTTC. This gives the protein CASSLGSLYRRREETQYF.

In this sample, this clonotype turned up a few times. The chain joins TRBV20-1 to TRBJ2-3; 8 bases are shared with TRBD2. This CDR3 comprises 17 residues. Germline values: CDR1 DFQATT, CDR2 SNEGSKA (reference sequence). V shed 6 bases, J shed 3 bases, and the junction held 17 bases outside the gene matches. The CDR3 loop is CSARPGLLAGQTDTQYF. The CDR3, as DNA: TGCAGTGCCCGCCCAGGCCTTCTAGCGGGCCAGACAGATACGCAGTATTTT.

The chain combines TRBV4-1 with TRBJ2-7; TRBD1 matches 10 bases. The V segment lost 4 bases and the J segment 4 bases; nucleotides outside the gene matches: 7. The germline CDR1 and CDR2 sequences are MGHRA and YSYEKL. This CDR3 contains 15 residues. Here the CDR3 reads CASSPLTGGRYEQYF. The CDR3 DNA reads as TGCGCCAGCAGCCCATTGACAGGGGGCAGGTACGAGCAGTACTTC.

The V gene is TRBV7-9, the J gene TRBJ2-3, with D possibly being TRBD1 or TRBD2 (6 bases each). This CDR3 is 12 amino acids long. Per the germline V gene, CDR1 is SEHNR and CDR2 is FQNEAQ (reference sequence). V was pared by 2 bases and J by 8 bases, with 8 bases between. The CDR3 loop is CASSLKGGTQYF. CDR3 DNA sequence: TGTGCCAGCAGCTTAAAGGGGGGTACGCAGTATTTT.

The table lists this clonotype with a few counts. The chain couples TRBV10-2 to TRBJ2-1; the D gene is possibly TRBD1 (6 bases). V was shortened by 8 bases and J by 4 bases, with 12 bases between the two germline ends. CDR1 is WSHSY, CDR2 SAAADI, per germline. This CDR3 has 13 amino acids. CDR3 protein: CASAGTTYNEQFF. The CDR3, as DNA: TGCGCCAGCGCCGGGACAACGTACAATGAGCAGTTCTTC.

This clonotype was counted only a few times. The V and J genes are TRBV20-1 and TRBJ1-1; 9 bases agree with TRBD1. Per the germline V gene, CDR1 is DFQATT and CDR2 is SNEGSKA (reference sequence). V trimming: 6 bases; J trimming: 7 bases; junction bases outside the gene matches: 9. The CDR3 totals 13 residues. CDR3 region: CSAVKTGGDEAFF. The CDR3 region has the DNA TGCAGTGCCGTAAAGACAGGGGGTGATGAAGCTTTCTTT.